This TCR beta chain was captured in a study of T cells after yellow fever vaccination. Researchers made TCR cDNA using 5'RACE template switching, and this step added a universal primer site and UMIs. TCRdb redid the calling of the 5' RACE reads with MiXCR, one entry per CDR3 protein. This table has some 670,000 distinct CDR3 sequences, more than 9% appearing once. The CDR3 is made up of 12 amino acids. The germline gives CDR1 MGHDK, CDR2 SYGVNS. Trimming pared 1 base from V and 4 bases from J, leaving 4 bases between. This clonotype has a handful of counts. The antigen is not known. Whole-study findings and limits: Faster peaking, at day 5 versus 15, marked a secondary response that was weaker.

The source was PBMCs, collected on the day of the yellow fever booster vaccination. This sequence originates from a man aged 25 to 40 who received the YFV17D yellow fever vaccine. The genes are TRBV25-1 and TRBJ1-2; D call uncertain. The CDR3 here is CASSESLYGYTF. The CDR3 bases are TGTGCCAGCAGTGAATCACTCTATGGCTACACCTTC.